This T cell receptor beta chain stems from a study of cytomegalovirus exposure and HLA in healthy donors. CDR1 and CDR2 from the germline V gene are SGHNT and YENEEA. Trimming stripped 5 bases from V and 5 bases from J, with 12 bases between. This CDR3 spans 13 amino acids. The data were produced by immunoSEQ multiplex PCR, yet TCRdb's version contains in-frame clones alone and is incomplete. The top ten hold around 10% of the sample, which has over 110,000 clones, roughly 86% seen once. The rearrangement joins TRBV11-3 to TRBJ2-5; TRBD1 is a possible D gene (5 bases). The sequence was obtained from a young man in good health and CMV-seropositive. The source material was PBMCs. Here the CDR3 reads CASSPGMWETQYF. The DNA of the CDR3 is TGTGCCAGCAGCCCAGGGATGTGGGAGACCCAGTACTTC.